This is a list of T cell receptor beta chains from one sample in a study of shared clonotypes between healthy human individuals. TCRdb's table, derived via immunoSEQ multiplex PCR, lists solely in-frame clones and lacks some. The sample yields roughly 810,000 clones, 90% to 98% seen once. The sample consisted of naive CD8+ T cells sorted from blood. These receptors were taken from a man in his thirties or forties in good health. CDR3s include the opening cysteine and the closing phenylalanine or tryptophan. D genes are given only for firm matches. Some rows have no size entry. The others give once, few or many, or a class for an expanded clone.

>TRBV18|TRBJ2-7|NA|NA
CASSPLGRYYEQYF
TGTGCCAGCTCACCACTAGGACGGTACTACGAGCAGTACTTC
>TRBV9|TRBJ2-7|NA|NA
CASSSGAVRGYEQYF
TGTGCCAGCAGCTCCGGCGCTGTTAGGGGCTACGAGCAGTACTTC
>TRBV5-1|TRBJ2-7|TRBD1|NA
CASSLGTGGLYEQYF
TGCGCCAGCAGCTTGGGTACAGGGGGACTCTACGAGCAGTACTTC
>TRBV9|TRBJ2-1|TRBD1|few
CASSPDRGNEQFF
TGTGCCAGCAGCCCAGACAGGGGCAATGAGCAGTTCTTC
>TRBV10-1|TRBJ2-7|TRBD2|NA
CASSETSGVSYEQYF
TGCGCCAGCAGTGAGACTAGCGGGGTCTCCTACGAGCAGTACTTC
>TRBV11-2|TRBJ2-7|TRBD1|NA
CASSDSGTAYEQYF
TGTGCCAGCAGCGACTCCGGGACAGCCTACGAGCAGTACTTC
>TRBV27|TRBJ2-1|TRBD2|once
CASSFLGGSGTSYNEQFF
TGTGCCAGCAGTTTCCTAGGGGGTAGCGGGACCTCCTACAATGAGCAGTTCTTC
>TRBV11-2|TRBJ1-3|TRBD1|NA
CASSLGQGAQVFGNTIYF
TGTGCCAGCAGCTTGGGACAGGGGGCGCAGGTCTTTGGAAACACCATATATTTT
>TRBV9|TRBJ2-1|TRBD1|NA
CASSVVWQGAGNEQFF
TGTGCCAGCAGCGTAGTATGGCAGGGGGCGGGGAATGAGCAGTTCTTC
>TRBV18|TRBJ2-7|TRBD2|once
CASSLGLAETYEQYF
TGTGCCAGCTCTTTGGGACTAGCGGAGACCTACGAGCAGTACTTC
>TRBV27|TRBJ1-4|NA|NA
CASRKGFANEKLFF
TGTGCCAGCAGAAAGGGTTTTGCTAATGAAAAACTGTTTTTT
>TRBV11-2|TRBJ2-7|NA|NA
CASSLVFDEQYF
TGTGCCAGCAGCTTAGTTTTCGACGAGCAGTACTTC
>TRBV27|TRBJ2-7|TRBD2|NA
CASRASAGVGYEQYF
TGTGCCAGCAGGGCTTCAGCGGGAGTAGGCTACGAGCAGTACTTC
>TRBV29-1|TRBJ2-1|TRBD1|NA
CSATGTGSEQFF
TGCAGCGCCACTGGGACAGGGAGTGAGCAGTTCTTC
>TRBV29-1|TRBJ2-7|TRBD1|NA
CSVEGGTGGFSYEQYF
TGCAGCGTTGAAGGGGGGACAGGGGGCTTTTCCTACGAGCAGTACTTC
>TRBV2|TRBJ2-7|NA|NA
CASSEPMGQRSYEQYF
TGTGCCAGCAGCGAACCAATGGGACAACGCTCCTACGAGCAGTACTTC
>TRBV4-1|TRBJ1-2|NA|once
CASSQVNSYGYTF
TGCGCCAGCAGCCAAGTAAACAGCTATGGCTACACCTTC